The present T cell receptor (beta chain) was sequenced within a study of blood T cell repertoires in COVID-19. Libraries were prepared by immunoSEQ multiplex PCR; TCRdb keeps only in-frame clonotypes and omits some of them. There are about 240,000 clones in the sample; 86% occur only once, and around 12% lies in the top ten. Germline V gene lookup returns CDR1 SEHNR and CDR2 FQNEAQ (reference sequence). The junction had 1 base not matched to a gene; V was cut back by 2 bases and J by 3 bases. The CDR3 totals 15 residues. Sequenced input: peripheral blood. The source is an elderly man with acute or convalescent COVID-19. The V call is TRBV7-9, the J call TRBJ2-3, with 11 nucleotides matching TRBD2. Written as DNA, the CDR3 is TGTGCCAGCAGCTTACCTAGCGGGAGGACAGATACGCAGTATTTT. It specifies CASSLPSGRTDTQYF.